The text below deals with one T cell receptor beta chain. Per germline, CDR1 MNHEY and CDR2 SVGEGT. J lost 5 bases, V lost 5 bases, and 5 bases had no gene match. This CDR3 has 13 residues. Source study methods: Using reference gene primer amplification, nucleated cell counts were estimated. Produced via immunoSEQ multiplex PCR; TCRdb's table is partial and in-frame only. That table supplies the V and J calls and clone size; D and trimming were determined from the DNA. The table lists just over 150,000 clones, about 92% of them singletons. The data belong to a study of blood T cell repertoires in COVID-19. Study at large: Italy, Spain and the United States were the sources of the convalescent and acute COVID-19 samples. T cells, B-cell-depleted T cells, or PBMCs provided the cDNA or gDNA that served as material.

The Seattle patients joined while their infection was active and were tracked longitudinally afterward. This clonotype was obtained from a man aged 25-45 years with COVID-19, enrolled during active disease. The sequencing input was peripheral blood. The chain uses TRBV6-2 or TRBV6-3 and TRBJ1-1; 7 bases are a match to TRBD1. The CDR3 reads CASSDTGETEAFF. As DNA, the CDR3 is TGTGCCAGCAGTGACACAGGGGAGACTGAAGCTTTCTTT.